This entry lists 24 T cell receptor beta chains sequenced from one sample in a study of CD8 T cells in Susac syndrome (dated by TCRdb to about 2019). The library came from the immunoSEQ multiplex PCR assay. RNA was extracted with the RNeasy kit and about 0.5 to 1 ug was reverse transcribed using random hexamers. TCRdb passed the public sequencing reads through fastp at Q25 and MiXCR, retaining productive beta sequences. CDR3 protein duplicates are merged, each entry listing the most common genes and DNA. This sample holds some 450,000 distinct CDR3 sequences; roughly 85% were observed only once. Together, the top ten hold approximately 0.11% of the sample. Sequenced input: CD8+ T cells from PBMCs. The receptors stem from a human donor with multiple sclerosis.

The gene calls are TRBV6-5 and TRBJ2-3; tentative D call: TRBD1 (6 bases). V lost 6 bases and J lost 1, with 14 bases in between. Germline CDR1 is MNHEY and CDR2 is SVGAGI. The CDR3 length is 15 residues. CDR3 DNA sequence: TGTGCCAGCAGCAACAGGGTGAGGGGCACAGATACGCAGTATTTT. It is translated as CASSNRVRGTDTQYF.

The chain uses TRBV27 and TRBJ2-2, with D possibly matching TRBD1 (6 bases). The CDR3 spans 17 residues. The germline gives CDR1 MNHEY, CDR2 SMNVEV (reference sequence). V was pared by 8 bases and J by 1 base, with 20 bases between. Written as DNA, the CDR3 is TGTGCCAGCCGAATCCTACCCCCAGGGGAGAACACCGGGGAGCTGTTTTTT. Amino acids: CASRILPPGENTGELFF.

The chain carries TRBV11-3 and TRBJ2-1, with D possibly being TRBD1 (5 bases). The CDR3 covers 14 residues. From germline, CDR1 is SGHNT and CDR2 YENEEA. V was trimmed by 4 bases and J by 7 bases, leaving 14 bases between them. The chain's CDR3 is CASSSTRGWNEQFF. In DNA, the CDR3 is TGTGCCAGCAGCTCGACAAGGGGCTGGAATGAGCAGTTCTTC.

V is TRBV7-8 and J is TRBJ1-2; TRBD1 agrees at 7 bases. The ends lost 6 bases at V and 4 bases at J; junction bases unmatched: 11. The CDR3 contains 15 residues. Germline lookup yields CDR1 SGHVS and CDR2 FQNEAQ. The CDR3: CASRTGAPPLYGYTF. CDR3 DNA sequence: TGTGCCAGCAGAACAGGGGCCCCCCCCCTCTATGGCTACACCTTC.

Comments on this clonotype: This likely comes from a read error, as the CDR3 has no conserved phenylalanine or tryptophan at its end. This chain uses TRBV6-1 with TRBJ1-2; D uncertain. Germline V lookup: CDR1 MNHNS, CDR2 SASEGT. The CDR3 spans 8 residues. The germline V and J ends were trimmed by 11 bases and 8 bases, with 6 bases remaining between them. The CDR3 sequence is CASEGYTL. CDR3 DNA: TGTGCCTCCGAGGGCTACACCCTC.

This clonotype was seen a few times. The chain links TRBV6-5 to TRBJ2-7; a weak D match, TRBD2 (6 bases). The CDR3 spans 13 residues. The germline gives CDR1 MNHEY, CDR2 SVGAGI. V lost 5 bases and J lost 5, with 13 bases in between. The CDR3 sequence: CASSPGLGNEQYF. The CDR3 DNA reads TGTGCCAGCAGTCCGGGACTGGGGAACGAGCAGTACTTC.

The chain is built from TRBV28 and TRBJ2-7; weak D call: TRBD2 (5 bases). Trimming shortened V by 5 bases and J by 3 bases, and 14 bases separated the two germline ends. The germline V gene encodes CDR1 MDHEN and CDR2 SYDVKM. This CDR3 comprises 14 residues. The CDR3 DNA follows: TGTGCCAGCAGTACTAACTCCCGGGACTACGAGCAGTACTTC. It specifies CASSTNSRDYEQYF.

This chain links TRBV18 with TRBJ2-2; 10 bases map to TRBD1. V gave up 2 bases and J gave up 6 bases; unmatched junction bases: 9. This CDR3 comprises 17 residues. Germline CDR1 is KGHSH and CDR2 is LQKENI. This CDR3 reads CASSPSPGQGTAGELFF. Here the CDR3 DNA reads TGTGCCAGCTCACCATCGCCGGGACAGGGGACGGCCGGGGAGCTGTTTTTT.

This chain links TRBV30 with TRBJ2-1; 9 nucleotides match TRBD2. This CDR3 has 14 residues. V was pared by 2 bases and J by 4 bases, with 3 bases of the junction left unmatched. CDR1 and CDR2 (germline): GTSNPN, SVGIG (reference sequence). The CDR3 bases are TGTGCCTGGAGTTACCTAGCGGGATACAATGAGCAGTTCTTC. Protein sequence: CAWSYLAGYNEQFF.

V usage is TRBV7-9 and J usage is TRBJ2-7, with 10 bases that match TRBD1. The germline V gene has CDR1 SEHNR and CDR2 FQNEAQ (reference sequence). J was trimmed by 4 bases and V by 6 bases; bases with no gene match: 12. CDR3 length: 16 residues. DNA for the CDR3: TGTGCCAGCAGAGGACCCGGACAGGGGGTTCGGTACGAGCAGTACTTC. Translation: CASRGPGQGVRYEQYF.

This rearrangement joins TRBV6-5 to TRBJ1-2, with D unresolved. Between the trimmed V and J ends, which lost 4 bases and 4 bases, there was a span of 16 bases. From germline, CDR1 is MNHEY and CDR2 SVGAGI. This CDR3 spans 15 amino acids. The CDR3: CASSFRQGLGYGYTF. The CDR3 bases are TGTGCCAGCAGTTTCCGACAAGGCCTTGGCTATGGCTACACCTTC.

A remark on this clonotype: At one of its ends the junction is not consistent with the germline gene, which may arise from a read error. This chain uses TRBV5-1 with TRBJ1-5; 9 bases are a match to TRBD1. The CDR3 spans 14 residues. Germline values: CDR1 SGHRS, CDR2 YFSETQ. CDR3 region: CASSAGTGNQPQHF. The CDR3 coding sequence is TGTGCCAGCAGTGCCGGGACAGGGAATCAGCCCCAGCATTTT.

The J gene is TRBJ2-7, the V gene TRBV27, with 11 positions matching TRBD1. The trim removed 3 bases at V and 5 bases at J, leaving 6 bases unmatched. The CDR3 runs 15 residues. In germline, CDR1 is MNHEY, CDR2 SMNVEV (reference sequence). DNA for the CDR3: TGTGCCAGCAGTTTCTCCGGACAGGGGGCAGACGAGCAGTACTTC. The encoded protein is CASSFSGQGADEQYF.

The chain recombines TRBV18 with TRBJ1-2; D might be TRBD1 (5 bases). Trimming shortened V by 6 bases and J by 7 bases, and 15 bases separated the two germline ends. Germline V gene sequence: CDR1 KGHSH, CDR2 LQKENI. The CDR3 extends over 13 amino acids. This CDR3 is CASSAGGFRGYTF. The CDR3 DNA reads as TGTGCCAGCTCCGCGGGGGGGTTCCGTGGCTACACCTTC.

This chain uses TRBV27 with TRBJ2-5; D unresolved. Trimming removed 5 bases at V and 1 base at J, with 8 bases between. Germline V gene lookup returns CDR1 MNHEY and CDR2 SMNVEV (reference sequence). This CDR3 contains 13 residues. The CDR3 DNA reads TGTGCCAGCAGTGTCAGTACCCAAGAGACCCAGTACTTC. Translating gives CASSVSTQETQYF.

The chain recombines TRBV27 with TRBJ2-2, with unresolved D. V dropped 5 bases and J dropped 4 bases, with 14 bases sitting between them. This CDR3 spans 15 amino acids. The V gene's germline CDR1 is MNHEY and CDR2 SMNVEV (reference sequence). CDR3 in DNA: TGTGCCAGCAGTATTCTTCGACATTCCACCGGGGAGCTGTTTTTT. Translating gives CASSILRHSTGELFF.

The chain carries TRBV19 and TRBJ2-1, with unresolved D. V gave up 5 bases and J gave up 7 bases, with 12 bases separating them. The CDR3 length is 13 residues. Per the germline V gene, CDR1 is LNHDA and CDR2 is SQIVND (reference sequence). DNA of the CDR3: TGTGCCAGTAGTCTCGAGACTTGGAATGAGCAGTTCTTC. This gives the protein CASSLETWNEQFF.

The chain recombines TRBV27 with TRBJ2-2; unclear D gene. Germline V lookup: CDR1 MNHEY, CDR2 SMNVEV (reference sequence). The CDR3 is 14 amino acids. The V and J ends lost 4 bases and 5 bases respectively, with 11 bases between them. The CDR3 loop is CASSSQVGTGELFF. CDR3 in DNA: TGTGCCAGCAGTTCCCAAGTTGGGACCGGGGAGCTGTTTTTT.

V and J are TRBV5-1 and TRBJ2-2; the D call may be TRBD1 or TRBD2 (5 bases each). The germline CDR1 and CDR2 sequences are SGHRS and YFSETQ. The CDR3 has 15 residues. V lost 0 bases and J lost 3, with 9 bases in between. CDR3 sequence (DNA): TGCGCCAGCAGCTTGGATTTGGGGGACACCGGGGAGCTGTTTTTT. Translated, it gives CASSLDLGDTGELFF.

The chain joins TRBV3-1 to TRBJ2-3, with TRBD2 identical over 8 bases. The germline V gene encodes CDR1 LGHDT and CDR2 YNNKEL (reference sequence). J lost 6 bases, V lost 0 bases, and 14 bases had no gene match. CDR3 length: 18 amino acids. For the CDR3, the DNA is TGTGCCAGCAGCCAAGATCCCCCCAGCGGGAGAGATCTCGATACGCAGTATTTT. Translation gives CASSQDPPSGRDLDTQYF.

CDR3: CAWSPGTSNYGYTF. DNA for the CDR3: TGTGCCTGGAGCCCCGGGACCTCAAACTATGGCTACACCTTC. This chain uses TRBV30 with TRBJ1-2, with D possibly being TRBD1 (5 bases). Germline V gene sequence: CDR1 GTSNPN, CDR2 SVGIG (reference sequence). Trimming left V 3 bases short and J 2 bases short, with 13 bases between. The CDR3 spans 14 residues.

The chain combines TRBV4-1 with TRBJ2-6; no firm D call. Trimming took 4 bases from V and 8 from J, leaving 12 bases between them. Germline assignment: CDR1 MGHRA and CDR2 YSYEKL. This CDR3 is 14 amino acids long. The CDR3 here is CASSPEPGTNVLTF. The DNA of the CDR3 is TGCGCCAGCAGCCCTGAGCCAGGTACCAACGTCCTGACTTTC.

The chain is built from TRBV5-1 and TRBJ2-3; 8 positions match TRBD2. This CDR3 has 16 amino acids. V lost 4 bases to trimming and J lost 0 bases; unmatched junction nucleotides: 7. Germline assignment: CDR1 SGHRS and CDR2 YFSETQ. CDR3 in DNA: TGCGCCAGCAGCGCCTTTAGCGGGGCTAGCACAGATACGCAGTATTTT. Its protein is CASSAFSGASTDTQYF.

The chain recombines TRBV5-1 with TRBJ2-1, with TRBD2 identical over 8 bases. This CDR3 is 14 amino acids long. Germline CDR1 and CDR2: SGHRS and YFSETQ. With V trimmed by 3 bases and J by 8 bases, 7 bases remained unmatched. The CDR3 here is CASSYRLAGDEQFF. CDR3 nucleotides: TGCGCCAGCAGCTATCGGCTAGCGGGCGATGAGCAGTTCTTC.